This TCR beta chain was recovered during a study of cytomegalovirus exposure and HLA in healthy donors. This clone was counted a single time. The PCR made use of 60 Vbeta and 13 Jbeta primers. Libraries were prepared by immunoSEQ multiplex PCR; TCRdb keeps only in-frame clonotypes and omits some of them. The repertoire holds 150,000 to 200,000 clones, roughly 80% seen once, with about 11% in the top ten. This CDR3 has 12 residues. Looked up from germline, CDR1 is LNHDA and CDR2 is SQIVND (reference sequence). V lost 8 bases and J lost 9, with 14 bases in between. Sequencing was done on a sample of PBMCs. The rearrangement joins TRBV19 to TRBJ1-5, with D hard to call. The receptor was derived from a man between 18 and 35 years old in good health and CMV-seropositive. DNA for the CDR3: TGTGCCAGTTCCCCCACGGGATGGCCCCAGCATTTT. Protein: CASSPTGWPQHF.